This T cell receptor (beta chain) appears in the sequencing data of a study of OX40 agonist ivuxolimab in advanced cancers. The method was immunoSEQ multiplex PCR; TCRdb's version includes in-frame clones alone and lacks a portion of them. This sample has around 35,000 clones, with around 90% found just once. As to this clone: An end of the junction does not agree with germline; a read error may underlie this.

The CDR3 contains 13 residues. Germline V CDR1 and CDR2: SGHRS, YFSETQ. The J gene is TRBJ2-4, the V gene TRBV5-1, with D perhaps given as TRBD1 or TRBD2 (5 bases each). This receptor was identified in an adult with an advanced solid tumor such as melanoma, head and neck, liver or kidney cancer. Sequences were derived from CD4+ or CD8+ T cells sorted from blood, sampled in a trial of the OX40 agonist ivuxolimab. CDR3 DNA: TGCGCCACCAGCTTTTCCGTGGGGGACATTCAGTACTTC. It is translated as CATSFSVGDIQYF.